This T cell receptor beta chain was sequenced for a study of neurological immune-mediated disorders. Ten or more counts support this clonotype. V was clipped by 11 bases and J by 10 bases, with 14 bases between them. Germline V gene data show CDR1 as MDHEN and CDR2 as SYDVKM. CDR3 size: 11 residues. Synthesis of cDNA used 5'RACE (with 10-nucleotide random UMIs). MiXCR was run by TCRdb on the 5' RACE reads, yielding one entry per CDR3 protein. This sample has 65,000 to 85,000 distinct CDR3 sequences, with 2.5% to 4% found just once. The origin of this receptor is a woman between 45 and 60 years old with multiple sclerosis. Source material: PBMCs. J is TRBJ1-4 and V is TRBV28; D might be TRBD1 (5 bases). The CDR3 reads CAYQDRGKLFF. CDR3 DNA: TGTGCCTACCAGGATAGGGGAAAACTGTTTTTT. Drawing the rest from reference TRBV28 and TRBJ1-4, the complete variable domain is DVKVTQSSRYLVKRTGEKVFLECVQDMDHENMFWYRQDPGLGLRLIYFSYDVKMKEKGDIPEGYSVSREKKERFSLILESASTNQTSMYLCAYQDRGKLFFGSGTQLSVL.